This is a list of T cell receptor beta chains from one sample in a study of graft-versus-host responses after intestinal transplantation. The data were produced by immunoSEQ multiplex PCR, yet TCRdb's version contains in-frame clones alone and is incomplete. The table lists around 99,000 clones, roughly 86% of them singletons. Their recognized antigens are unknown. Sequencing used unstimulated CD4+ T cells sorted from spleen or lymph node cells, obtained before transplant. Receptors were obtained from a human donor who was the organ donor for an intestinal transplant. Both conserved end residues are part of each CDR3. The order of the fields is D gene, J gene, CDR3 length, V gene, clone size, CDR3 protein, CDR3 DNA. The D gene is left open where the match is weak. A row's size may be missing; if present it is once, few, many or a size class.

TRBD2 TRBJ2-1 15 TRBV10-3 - CAISEGTSPYNEQFF TGTGCCATCAGTGAAGGGACTAGCCCCTACAATGAGCAGTTCTTC
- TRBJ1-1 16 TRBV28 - CASSSGGLLMNTEAFF TGTGCCAGCAGTTCGGGTGGACTACTGATGAACACTGAAGCTTTCTTT
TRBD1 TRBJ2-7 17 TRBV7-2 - CASSLARTGQGNSEQYF TGTGCCAGCAGCTTAGCGCGTACGGGACAGGGGAATTCCGAGCAGTACTTC
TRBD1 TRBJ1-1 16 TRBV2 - CASSPTIDRVNTEAFF TGTGCCAGCAGTCCTACCATAGACAGGGTGAACACTGAAGCTTTCTTT
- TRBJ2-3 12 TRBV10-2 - CASSEQADTQYF TGCGCCAGCAGTGAGCAGGCAGATACGCAGTATTTT
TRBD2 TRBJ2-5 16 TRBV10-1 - CASRTSGGAEQETQYF TGCGCCAGCAGGACTAGCGGGGGGGCGGAGCAAGAGACCCAGTACTTC
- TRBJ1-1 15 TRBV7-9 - CASRETREMNTEAFF TGTGCCAGCAGAGAAACCAGGGAGATGAACACTGAAGCTTTCTTT
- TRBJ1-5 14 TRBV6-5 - CASSAEVSNQPQHF TGTGCCAGCAGTGCTGAGGTCAGCAATCAGCCCCAGCATTTT
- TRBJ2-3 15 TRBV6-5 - CASAYRDLIKDTQYF TGTGCCAGCGCCTACCGGGACCTCATTAAGGATACGCAGTATTTT
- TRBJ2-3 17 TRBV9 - CASSRFARVEVTDTQYF TGTGCCAGCAGCCGATTCGCAAGGGTCGAGGTCACAGATACGCAGTATTTT
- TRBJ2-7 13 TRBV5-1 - CASSPGGSYEQYF TGCGCCAGCTCACCGGGCGGCTCCTACGAGCAGTACTTC
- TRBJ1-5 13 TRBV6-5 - CASRRQIDQPQHF TGTGCCAGCAGAAGACAGATAGATCAGCCCCAGCATTTT
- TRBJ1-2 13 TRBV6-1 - CASSGRGDYGYTF TGTGCCAGCAGTGGGAGAGGGGACTATGGCTACACCTTC
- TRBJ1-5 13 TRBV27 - CASSLWGDQPQHF TGTGCCAGCAGTTTGTGGGGGGATCAGCCCCAGCATTTT
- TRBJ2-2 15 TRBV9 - CASSPQGGVTGELFF TGTGCCAGCTCCCCTCAGGGGGGGGTAACCGGGGAGCTGTTTTTT
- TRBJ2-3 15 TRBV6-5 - CASSRSGTFTDTQYF TGTGCCAGCAGCCGCTCCGGGACCTTCACAGATACGCAGTATTTT
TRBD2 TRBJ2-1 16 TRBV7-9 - CASSLLAGGRWDEQFF TGTGCCAGCAGCTTACTAGCGGGGGGGCGATGGGATGAGCAGTTCTTC
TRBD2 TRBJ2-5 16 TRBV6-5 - CASSYSGLAGRETQYF TGTGCCAGCAGTTATTCGGGACTAGCGGGGAGGGAGACCCAGTACTTC
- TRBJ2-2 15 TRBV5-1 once CASSGFKGVSGELFF TGCGCCAGCAGTGGGTTCAAGGGGGTCAGCGGGGAGCTGTTTTTT
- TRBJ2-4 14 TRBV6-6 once CASSSGVLKNIQYF TGTGCCAGCAGCTCAGGGGTGCTAAAAAACATTCAGTACTTC
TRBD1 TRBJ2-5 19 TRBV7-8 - CASSPSGTGGPLRQETQYF TGTGCCAGCAGTCCTTCCGGGACAGGGGGCCCTCTGAGGCAAGAGACCCAGTACTTC
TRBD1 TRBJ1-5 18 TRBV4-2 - CASSQDQGGQGDIQPQHF TGTGCCAGCAGCCAAGACCAAGGGGGACAGGGTGATATTCAGCCCCAGCATTTT
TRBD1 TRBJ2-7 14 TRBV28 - CASSSGTGDYEQYF TGTGCCAGCAGCTCCGGGACAGGGGACTACGAGCAGTACTTC
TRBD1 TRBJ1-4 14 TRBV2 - CASREGTGFGKLFF TGTGCCAGCAGGGAGGGGACAGGGTTTGGAAAACTGTTTTTT